One and the same sample provided the 7 T cell receptor beta chains below, sequenced in a study of shared clonotypes between healthy human individuals (TCRdb year 2020). The method was the immunoSEQ multiplex PCR assay. Held by TCRdb, this immuneACCESS table contains in-frame sequences only and omits some clones. Under half of the omission traces to an unresolved V gene where checked; the cause of the rest is unknown. Recorded for this sample are about 1,500,000 clones; roughly 96% of them occurred a single time. About 1% of the sample goes to the ten largest clones. Material: naive CD4+ T cells sorted from blood. Sample cell subset or site, as interpreted from the label and publication: CD45RA+ positively selected. Source of these receptors: a man aged 25-45 years in good health.

The V call is TRBV5-4, the J call TRBJ2-2; the match to TRBD2 covers 10 bases. CDR1 and CDR2 from the germline V gene are SGHNT and YYREEE (reference sequence). The CDR3 covers 15 residues. With V trimmed by 0 bases and J by 6 bases, 2 bases remained unmatched. CDR3: CASSLAAGGPGELFF. CDR3 nucleotides: TGTGCCAGCAGCTTGGCAGCGGGAGGGCCCGGGGAGCTGTTTTTT. Looking up the rest from reference TRBV5-4 and TRBJ2-2 gives the full variable domain: ETGVTQSPTHLIKTRGQQVTLRCSSQSGHNTVSWYQQALGQGPQFIFQYYREEENGRGNFPPRFSGLQFPNYSSELNVNALELDDSALYLCASSLAAGGPGELFFGEGSRLTVL.

The V and J genes are TRBV28 and TRBJ2-3; 7 nucleotides line up with TRBD2. V dropped 4 bases and J dropped 2; count of bases not matched to a gene: 6. The length of the CDR3 is 15 residues. Germline V gene sequence: CDR1 MDHEN, CDR2 SYDVKM. CDR3 protein: CASSSGAGPTDTQYF. The CDR3 nucleotides are TGTGCCAGCAGTTCAGGAGCGGGACCCACAGATACGCAGTATTTT.

The rearrangement joins TRBV7-9 to TRBJ1-4, with D hard to call. Germline V gene sequence: CDR1 SEHNR, CDR2 FQNEAQ (reference sequence). The CDR3 covers 12 residues. The ends were cut back, 7 bases at V and 10 bases at J, with 13 bases in the middle. This CDR3 reads CASTYKEGKLFF. DNA of the CDR3: TGTGCCAGCACCTATAAGGAGGGAAAACTGTTTTTT.

The chain links TRBV15 to TRBJ1-1, with D possibly matching TRBD1 (5 bases). Between the trimmed V and J ends, which lost 4 bases and 1 base, there was a span of 10 bases. CDR1 and CDR2 (germline): LNHNV, YYDKDF (reference sequence). The CDR3 sequence is 14 residues long. This CDR3 reads CATSMGRGNTEAFF. CDR3 sequence (DNA): TGTGCCACCAGCATGGGACGTGGGAACACTGAAGCTTTCTTT. The variable domain in full, completed from reference TRBV15 and TRBJ1-1, reads DAMVIQNPRYQVTQFGKPVTLSCSQTLNHNVMYWYQQKSSQAPKLLFHYYDKDFNNEADTPDNFQSRRPNTSFCFLDIRSPGLGDTAMYLCATSMGRGNTEAFFGQGTRLTVV.

The chain couples TRBV10-3 to TRBJ2-3; 7 nucleotides line up with TRBD2. The J segment lost 8 bases and the V segment lost 2 bases, leaving 4 bases of the junction unmatched. Germline-derived CDR1 and CDR2 are ENHRY and SYGVKD. This CDR3 is built from 13 residues. CDR3 bases: TGTGCCATCAGTGAGGTGGGAGGGCTTACGCAGTATTTT. It encodes CAISEVGGLTQYF.

The chain employs TRBV7-9 and TRBJ2-1, with 13 bases matching TRBD2. Germline V gene lookup returns CDR1 SEHNR and CDR2 FQNEAQ (reference sequence). V shed 5 bases, J shed 4 bases, and the junction held 5 bases outside the gene matches. CDR3 length: 16 residues. CDR3 bases: TGTGCCAGCAGCGAACTAGCGGGAGGGCTTTACAATGAGCAGTTCTTC. Its protein product is CASSELAGGLYNEQFF.

V gene TRBV5-1 combines with J gene TRBJ2-3, with TRBD2 matching over 10 bases. V shed 0 bases, J shed 2 bases, and the junction held 12 bases outside the gene matches. The CDR3 is made up of 19 amino acids. Germline lookup yields CDR1 SGHRS and CDR2 YFSETQ. This CDR3 is CASSLAVASGRGYTDTQYF. The CDR3 region has the DNA TGCGCCAGCAGCTTGGCCGTCGCTAGCGGGAGAGGTTACACAGATACGCAGTATTTT.